The rows below give T cell receptor beta chains drawn from one sample of a study of pediatric ulcerative colitis. Some clones are missing from TCRdb's copy, which holds only in-frame ones; the method was immunoSEQ multiplex PCR. The sample carries roughly 30,000 clones, roughly 78% recorded once. Material: blood. Source of these receptors: a boy between 10 and 17 years old with severe ulcerative colitis. Each CDR3 is given with its conserved first and last residue. Fields, in order: J gene, V gene, CDR3 protein.

J: TRBJ1-1
V: TRBV7-9
CDR3: CASSRQVNTEAFF

J: TRBJ1-1
V: TRBV5-6
CDR3: CASSLVRGTEAFF

J: TRBJ1-1
V: TRBV19
CDR3: CASSRGTEAFF

J: TRBJ2-2
V: TRBV14
CDR3: CASSQERGGLIGTGELFF

J: TRBJ2-1
V: TRBV6-5
CDR3: CASSYSSLRLGEQFF

J: TRBJ1-2
V: TRBV7-9
CDR3: CASSLGRASTSGYTF

J: TRBJ1-1
V: TRBV13
CDR3: CASSLGRVWLEAFF

J: TRBJ1-6
V: TRBV11-1
CDR3: CASSGGRSRPLHF

J: TRBJ2-7
V: TRBV6-5
CDR3: CASTFTGGEQYF

J: TRBJ2-2
V: TRBV18
CDR3: CASSPRPGQGDRGTGELFF

J: TRBJ1-4
V: TRBV5-1
CDR3: CASSLGTGLGEKLFF

J: TRBJ2-2
V: TRBV15
CDR3: CATSILGVTGELFF

J: TRBJ1-5
V: TRBV7-2
CDR3: CASSPGLEGNQPQHF

J: TRBJ2-5
V: TRBV5-1
CDR3: CASSLVASGGQETQYF

J: TRBJ1-1
V: TRBV27
CDR3: CASSLATGGNTEAFF

J: TRBJ2-3
V: TRBV13
CDR3: CASSYSGAGTDTQYF

J: TRBJ1-1
V: TRBV5-1
CDR3: CASSLWGGPEAFF

J: TRBJ2-3
V: TRBV29-1
CDR3: CSVLASFSTDTQYF

J: TRBJ1-2
V: TRBV21-1
CDR3: CASRKAGGVYGYTF

J: TRBJ1-2
V: TRBV5-4
CDR3: CASSPTPQTSYGYTF

J: TRBJ2-1
V: TRBV5-4
CDR3: CASSSLIAGGRNEQFF

J: TRBJ2-7
V: TRBV2
CDR3: CASTRSLAGLYEQYF

J: TRBJ2-2
V: TRBV18
CDR3: CASSPPHRTGELFF

J: TRBJ2-5
V: TRBV19
CDR3: CASSSQYQETQYF

J: TRBJ1-4
V: TRBV30
CDR3: CAWKTLGRTEKLFF

J: TRBJ1-1
V: TRBV5-5
CDR3: CASSSDRDGFGAFF

J: TRBJ2-7
V: TRBV27
CDR3: CASSLSGLAGGLVSYEQYF

J: TRBJ2-1
V: TRBV4-1
CDR3: CASSQTRTSPGGKTYNEQFF

J: TRBJ1-5
V: TRBV4-3
CDR3: CASSQETSSGNQPQHF

J: TRBJ1-1
V: TRBV2
CDR3: CASSGQNTEAFF

J: TRBJ2-3
V: TRBV14
CDR3: CASSQGTSGGADTQYF

J: TRBJ1-6
V: TRBV2
CDR3: CASSENGQGNNSPLHF

J: TRBJ1-5
V: TRBV19
CDR3: CASGQGNQPQHF

J: TRBJ2-3
V: TRBV12-5
CDR3: CASGGTGVGTDTQYF

J: TRBJ2-3
V: TRBV4-3
CDR3: CASSQESGGGTDTQYF